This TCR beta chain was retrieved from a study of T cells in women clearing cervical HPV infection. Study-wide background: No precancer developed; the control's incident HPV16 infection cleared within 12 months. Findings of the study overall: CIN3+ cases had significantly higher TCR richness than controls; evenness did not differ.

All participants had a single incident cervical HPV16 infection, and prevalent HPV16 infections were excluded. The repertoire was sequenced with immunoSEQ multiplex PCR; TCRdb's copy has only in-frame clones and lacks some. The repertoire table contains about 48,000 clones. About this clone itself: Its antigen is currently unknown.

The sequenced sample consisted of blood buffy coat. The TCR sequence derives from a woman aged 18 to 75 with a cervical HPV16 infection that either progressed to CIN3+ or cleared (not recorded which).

The covered CDR3 bases are TGTGCCAGCAGCTCCCAACTGGGACTAGCGGGGTGGGGACTGTACAATGAG. Protein product: CASSSQLGLAGWGLYNE. The full CDR3 protein is CASSSQLGLAGWGLYNEQFF. The chain combines TRBV7-1 with TRBJ2-1; 13 bases map to TRBD2. The CDR3 goes on 3 residues after the read ends, and that part is filled in from the germline J gene. TRBV7-1 is classed as an ORF, of uncertain function. V was clipped by 3 bases and J by 4 bases; unmatched bases: 15. There are 20 residues in the CDR3.